This is a list of T cell receptor beta chains from one sample in a study of shared clonotypes between healthy human individuals. The method was immunoSEQ multiplex PCR; TCRdb's version includes in-frame clones alone and lacks a portion of them. This sample yields over a million clones, of which roughly 75% are seen a single time; nearly 1.5% belongs to the top ten. Source material: memory CD4+ T cells sorted from blood. Source of these receptors: a man younger than 35 in good health. Both conserved end residues are part of each CDR3. The order of the fields is J gene, V gene, CDR3 protein.

j_call: TRBJ1-4
v_call: TRBV7-2
cdr3_aa: CASTLGQGGEKLFF

j_call: TRBJ1-1
v_call: TRBV7-7
cdr3_aa: CARWTENTEAFF

j_call: TRBJ1-2
v_call: TRBV6-6
cdr3_aa: CASSYPGTGNYGYTF

j_call: TRBJ2-3
v_call: TRBV7-2
cdr3_aa: CASSLDYTDTQYF

j_call: TRBJ2-2
v_call: TRBV7-2
cdr3_aa: CASSLEGLGTGELFF

j_call: TRBJ2-3
v_call: TRBV5-1
cdr3_aa: CASSSGQGTDTQYF

j_call: TRBJ1-2
v_call: TRBV28
cdr3_aa: CASSLDSHLDRSYGYTF

j_call: TRBJ2-7
v_call: TRBV10-1
cdr3_aa: CASSLGGSHYEQYF

j_call: TRBJ1-2
v_call: TRBV2
cdr3_aa: CASRSGTGGFYGYTF

j_call: TRBJ2-7
v_call: TRBV7-2
cdr3_aa: CASSLGLAGSEQYF

j_call: TRBJ2-1
v_call: TRBV7-8
cdr3_aa: CASSQMGGTYNEQFF

j_call: TRBJ2-3
v_call: TRBV18
cdr3_aa: CASSPIPGGGVQRTDTQYF

j_call: TRBJ2-7
v_call: TRBV5-1
cdr3_aa: CASSLSGTGSEQYF

j_call: TRBJ2-7
v_call: TRBV30
cdr3_aa: CAWSGGTHTYEQYF

j_call: TRBJ2-7
v_call: TRBV9
cdr3_aa: CASSVGGDKSSYEQYF

j_call: TRBJ2-7
v_call: TRBV11-2
cdr3_aa: CASSYGLAGLGYEQYF

j_call: TRBJ2-1
v_call: TRBV28
cdr3_aa: CASSLEGYGYNEQFF

j_call: TRBJ2-5
v_call: TRBV6-1
cdr3_aa: CASSEASEDTTQYF

j_call: TRBJ1-2
v_call: TRBV5-5
cdr3_aa: CASSLEQTYGYTF

j_call: TRBJ2-1
v_call: TRBV14
cdr3_aa: CASSQKSGRKFF

j_call: TRBJ1-4
v_call: TRBV5-1
cdr3_aa: CASSLGTGTNEKLFF

j_call: TRBJ2-7
v_call: TRBV29-1
cdr3_aa: CSVRTPYEQYF

j_call: TRBJ2-1
v_call: TRBV5-4
cdr3_aa: CASSDLGQGFYNEQFF

j_call: TRBJ2-3
v_call: TRBV4-3
cdr3_aa: CASSQAGGSSTQYF

j_call: TRBJ2-7
v_call: TRBV6-6
cdr3_aa: CASSSVPGQSRQYF

j_call: TRBJ2-5
v_call: TRBV6-1
cdr3_aa: CASSGDRGGETQYF

j_call: TRBJ2-1
v_call: TRBV7-3
cdr3_aa: CASGTSVNEQFF

j_call: TRBJ1-2
v_call: TRBV11-3
cdr3_aa: CASSPRTGTYGYTF

j_call: TRBJ1-2
v_call: TRBV30
cdr3_aa: CAWSDRGFYGYTF

j_call: TRBJ1-2
v_call: TRBV6-1
cdr3_aa: CASREPGQGMLDGYTF

j_call: TRBJ1-2
v_call: TRBV30
cdr3_aa: CAWSGRSGDRGYTF

j_call: TRBJ2-7
v_call: TRBV19
cdr3_aa: CASSREDGYEQYF

j_call: TRBJ2-3
v_call: TRBV11-3
cdr3_aa: CASSLGVAADGDTQYF

j_call: TRBJ1-5
v_call: TRBV9
cdr3_aa: CASSVGDRANQPQHF

j_call: TRBJ2-3
v_call: TRBV20-1
cdr3_aa: CSANAPDTQYF

j_call: TRBJ2-7
v_call: TRBV5-6
cdr3_aa: CASSLGGLISYEQYF

j_call: TRBJ2-1
v_call: TRBV5-6
cdr3_aa: CASKTSGTFLSFF